Shown below are 19 T cell receptor beta chains from a single sample sequenced in a study of cytomegalovirus exposure and HLA in healthy donors. The PCR had 60 Vbeta and 13 Jbeta primers. Clones were sequenced by immunoSEQ multiplex PCR, and TCRdb holds only the in-frame ones, with some missing. The table records just over 95,000 clones, approximately 80% of them present only once. The sample comprised PBMCs. These receptors all come from a woman aged 40 to 55 in good health and CMV-seropositive.

The genes are TRBV27 and TRBJ1-5, with D uncertain. This CDR3 has 15 residues. From germline, CDR1 is MNHEY and CDR2 SMNVEV (reference sequence). Trimming cost V 1 base and J 4 bases, with 11 bases left between them. CDR3 in DNA: TGTGCCAGCAGTTTATGGTATACTCCAAATCAGCCCCAGCATTTT. Protein: CASSLWYTPNQPQHF.

The chain employs TRBV18 and TRBJ1-1, with D unclear. Trimming removed 6 bases at V and 5 bases at J, with 10 bases between. CDR3 length: 12 amino acids. Looked up from germline, CDR1 is KGHSH and CDR2 is LQKENI. The CDR3 protein is CASSPSETEAFF. In nucleotides, the CDR3 is TGTGCCAGCTCCCCTAGCGAGACTGAAGCTTTCTTT.

J is TRBJ2-7 and V is TRBV7-8; 9 positions agree with TRBD2. After removal of 2 bases from V and 5 bases from J, the junction contained 7 bases not matched to a gene. Per the germline V gene, CDR1 is SGHVS and CDR2 is FQNEAQ. This CDR3 has 15 residues. CDR3 in DNA: TGTGCCAGCAGCTTATTAGCGGGAGTCGGCGACGAGCAGTACTTC. Its protein product is CASSLLAGVGDEQYF.

The genes are TRBV4-1 and TRBJ2-7; TRBD1 matches at 10 bases. The V gene end was trimmed by 4 bases and the J gene end by 3 bases; junction bases not matched to a gene: 3. CDR3 size: 14 residues. Germline CDR1 is MGHRA and CDR2 is YSYEKL. CDR3 DNA: TGCGCCAGCAGCCGCCGGGACAGGGGCTACGAGCAGTACTTC. This codes for CASSRRDRGYEQYF.

DNA of the CDR3: TGTGCCAGCAGCCCCTTCGGGGGTTCTGGAAACACCATATATTTT. Translated, it gives CASSPFGGSGNTIYF. The chain recombines TRBV5-4 with TRBJ1-3; D is perhaps TRBD1 (5 bases). The CDR3 is made up of 15 amino acids. Germline values: CDR1 SGHNT, CDR2 YYREEE (reference sequence). The ends were cut back, 4 bases at V and 1 base at J, with 12 bases in the middle.

As to this clone: Other nucleotide sequences from this sample produce the same CDR3. The chain carries TRBV9 and TRBJ2-2, with 7 bases matching TRBD1. J lost 1 base, V lost 4 bases, and 4 bases had no gene match. The germline CDR1 and CDR2 sequences are SGDLS and YYNGEE. This CDR3 has 15 amino acids. The CDR3 coding sequence is TGTGCCAGCAGCCCCCGGACAGGGAACACCGGGGAGCTGTTTTTT. It codes for CASSPRTGNTGELFF.

This clone has a single count. The chain carries TRBV4-1 and TRBJ1-6, with a weak D call TRBD1 (6 bases). Trimming shortened V by 4 bases and J by 5 bases, and 12 bases separated the two germline ends. Germline V lookup: CDR1 MGHRA, CDR2 YSYEKL. This CDR3 contains 15 residues. The CDR3 loop is CASSRGGLNNSPLHF. The CDR3 nucleotides are TGCGCCAGCAGCCGCGGGGGGCTAAATAATTCACCCCTCCACTTT.

This clone was counted ten times or more. CDR3 protein: CASSAPPNYGYTF. The CDR3 bases are TGTGCCAGCAGTGCCCCCCCCAATTATGGCTACACCTTC. The chain employs TRBV2 and TRBJ1-2; unclear D gene. Trimming cost V 4 bases and J 5 bases, with 11 bases left between them. The germline CDR1 and CDR2 sequences are SNHLY and FYNNEI. CDR3 size: 13 residues.

The gene calls are TRBV12-5 and TRBJ2-1; a weak D match, TRBD1 (6 bases). Germline lookup yields CDR1 LGHNT and CDR2 FRNRAP. CDR3 length equals 17 residues. Trimming shortened V by 1 base and J by 2 bases, and 15 bases separated the two germline ends. The CDR3 bases are TGTGCTAGTGGTTTGGGAAGCCACGGGACACCCTACAATGAGCAGTTCTTC. It specifies CASGLGSHGTPYNEQFF. Together with reference TRBV12-5 and TRBJ2-1, the CDR3 gives the full variable domain: DARVTQTPRHKVTEMGQEVTMRCQPILGHNTVFWYRQTMMQGLELLAYFRNRAPLDDSGMPKDRFSAEMPDATLATLKIQPSEPRDSAVYFCASGLGSHGTPYNEQFFGPGTRLTVL.

The chain links TRBV19 to TRBJ2-5; the D gene is possibly TRBD1 (6 bases). V lost 5 bases and J 4 bases, leaving 20 bases between the germline ends. CDR1 and CDR2 from the germline V gene are LNHDA and SQIVND (reference sequence). This CDR3 spans 16 amino acids. CDR3 residues: CASSDYREAGAETQYF. CDR3 sequence (DNA): TGTGCCAGTAGTGATTACAGGGAAGCAGGGGCAGAGACCCAGTACTTC.

The J gene is TRBJ1-1, the V gene TRBV21-1. TRBV21-1 is classified as a pseudogene. This CDR3 comprises 15 residues. The CDR3 reads CASSKARGKNTEAFF. As DNA, the CDR3 is TGTGCCAGCAGCAAAGCACGGGGAAAGAACACTGAAGCTTTCTTT.

The gene calls are TRBV19 and TRBJ2-5; 9 positions agree with TRBD2. Germline V gene lookup returns CDR1 LNHDA and CDR2 SQIVND (reference sequence). The CDR3 totals 16 residues. V was pared by 2 bases and J by 7 bases, with 11 bases of the junction left unmatched. CDR3 loop: CASSISGGRALGTQYF. CDR3 nucleotide sequence: TGTGCCAGTAGTATATCCGGCGGGAGGGCCTTAGGGACCCAGTACTTC.

The CDR3 here is CASSLGQGSYYEQYF. The CDR3 nucleotides read TGTGCCAGCAGCTTGGGGCAGGGGAGCTACTACGAGCAGTACTTC. This chain uses TRBV5-5 with TRBJ2-7; maybe TRBD1 (6 bases). Germline CDR1 SGHKS, CDR2 YYEKEE (reference sequence). CDR3 length equals 15 residues. Trimming took off 0 bases at V and 3 bases at J, with 13 bases between the two ends. Full variable domain (remainder filled in from reference TRBV5-5 and TRBJ2-7): DAGVTQSPTHLIKTRGQQVTLRCSPISGHKSVSWYQQVLGQGPQFIFQYYEKEERGRGNFPDRFSARQFPNYSSELNVNALLLGDSALYLCASSLGQGSYYEQYFGPGTRLTVT.

A few counts support this clone. The chain carries TRBV5-1 and TRBJ2-7, with 8 bases fitting TRBD1. Germline V CDR1 and CDR2: SGHRS, YFSETQ. V lost 4 bases and J lost 1; bases outside the gene matches: 4. The CDR3 is 14 amino acids. The CDR3 reads CASSPGDRSYEQYF. The DNA of the CDR3 is TGCGCCAGCAGCCCTGGGGACAGGTCCTACGAGCAGTACTTC.

The V gene is TRBV9, the J gene TRBJ2-3; D gene uncertain. Germline lookup yields CDR1 SGDLS and CDR2 YYNGEE. The germline V and J ends were trimmed by 3 bases and 8 bases, with 10 bases remaining between them. CDR3 length: 12 residues. The CDR3 sequence: CASSAEVGTQYF. CDR3 coding DNA: TGTGCCAGCAGCGCCGAGGTTGGTACGCAGTATTTT.

The J gene is TRBJ2-4, the V gene TRBV10-1, with D possibly matching TRBD2 (6 bases). Germline CDR1 reads WNHNN; CDR2 reads SYGVQD (reference sequence). V lost 5 bases to trimming and J lost 0 bases, with 14 bases between them. The CDR3 extends over 16 amino acids. In DNA form, the CDR3 reads TGCGCCAGCAGTAGGTTACTAGCCATAGCCAAAAACATTCAGTACTTC. The encoded protein is CASSRLLAIAKNIQYF.

The chain carries TRBV5-1 and TRBJ2-6; D is ambiguous. The V gene's germline CDR1 is SGHRS and CDR2 YFSETQ. V gave up 3 bases and J gave up 0 bases, with 4 bases separating them. The CDR3 is 14 residues long. This CDR3 is CASSSNSGANVLTF. The CDR3 DNA reads TGCGCCAGCAGCTCTAACTCTGGGGCCAACGTCCTGACTTTC.

The V call is TRBV5-6, the J call TRBJ2-5; 8 bases match TRBD1. The J call may be incorrect, as the DNA end agrees better with TRBJ2-7. The germline CDR1 and CDR2 sequences are SGHDT and YYEEEE. CDR3 size: 13 residues. The CDR3 DNA reads as TGTGCCAGCACCATGACAGGGGCGAACGAGCAGTACTTC. It translates to CASTMTGANEQYF.

This clone has more than one count but fewer than ten. The chain has TRBV7-3 and TRBJ2-5, with 8 bases matching TRBD1. V trimming: 5 bases; J trimming: 2 bases; junction bases outside the gene matches: 7. Per the germline V gene, CDR1 is SGHTA and CDR2 is FQGTGA. The CDR3 runs to 15 residues. The CDR3 nucleotides read TGTGCCAGCAGCCCCCAGAGGACAGGGCAAGAGACCCAGTACTTC. Its protein is CASSPQRTGQETQYF.